These 27 T cell receptor beta chains came from one sample sequenced in a study of cytomegalovirus exposure and HLA in healthy donors. With 60 Vbeta and 13 Jbeta primers, the PCR was carried out. Assay: immunoSEQ multiplex PCR; the TCRdb copy retains only in-frame clones and omits some. The sample contains some 79,000 clones, around three fifths of which appear only once. Material for sequencing was PBMCs. These TCRs come from a woman aged 40 to 49 in good health and CMV-seropositive.

This chain connects TRBV5-6 to TRBJ2-5; a possible D gene is TRBD2 (6 bases). The J call may not be correct, given that the DNA end is closer to TRBJ2-7. The CDR3 sequence is 14 residues long. CDR1 is SGHDT and CDR2 is YYEEEE in the germline V gene. CDR3 sequence: CASSFGGGHYEQYF. The CDR3 nucleotides read TGTGCCAGCAGCTTTGGGGGAGGACACTACGAGCAGTACTTC.

The chain joins TRBV7-2 to TRBJ2-1; no definite D call. The germline CDR1 and CDR2 sequences are SGHTA and FQGNSA. The V and J ends lost 2 bases and 1 base respectively, with 12 bases between them. The CDR3 contains 16 residues. The CDR3 region is CASSLMKWASYNEQFF. The DNA for the CDR3 is TGTGCCAGCAGCTTAATGAAGTGGGCTTCCTACAATGAGCAGTTCTTC.

This chain connects TRBV7-9 to TRBJ2-3; 9 positions agree with TRBD2. The CDR3 length is 18 residues. J lost 5 bases, V lost 5 bases, and 17 bases had no gene match. From germline, CDR1 is SEHNR and CDR2 FQNEAQ (reference sequence). As DNA, the CDR3 is TGTGCCAGCAGCCTACTAGCGGGTATCACACCTAGGGGAGATACGCAGTATTTT. Residues: CASSLLAGITPRGDTQYF. The variable domain in full, with the rest retrieved from reference TRBV7-9 and TRBJ2-3, is DTGVSQNPRHKITKRGQNVTFRCDPISEHNRLYWYRQTLGQGPEFLTYFQNEAQLEKSRLLSDRFSAERPKGSFSTLEIQRTEQGDSAMYLCASSLLAGITPRGDTQYFGPGTRLTVL.

This CDR3 is CASSYTGVEKLFF. CDR3 sequence (DNA): TGTGCCAGCAGTTATACGGGGGTGGAAAAACTGTTTTTT. The chain uses TRBV6-5 and TRBJ1-4, with a weak D call TRBD1 (5 bases). V lost 3 bases to trimming and J lost 8 bases, with 10 bases between them. Looked up from germline, CDR1 is MNHEY and CDR2 is SVGAGI. The CDR3 length is 13 residues.

This clone was found a few times. This chain joins TRBV28 and TRBJ1-5, with D possibly TRBD1 on 6 matching bases. V lost 6 bases to trimming and J lost 4 bases, with 16 bases between them. This CDR3 has 15 amino acids. Germline assignment: CDR1 MDHEN and CDR2 SYDVKM. The CDR3 loop is CASSPTGGTNQPQHF. CDR3 DNA sequence: TGTGCCAGCAGCCCAACGGGGGGGACAAATCAGCCCCAGCATTTT.

CDR3 DNA: TGTGCCAGCAGCTCAAGCAGGGATTCCACCGGGGAGCTGTTTTTT. This encodes CASSSSRDSTGELFF. The genes are TRBV7-2 and TRBJ2-2, with TRBD1 as a possible D gene (5 bases). This CDR3 region has 15 residues. V was cut by 4 bases and J by 4 bases, with 13 bases left in between. Germline V gene lookup returns CDR1 SGHTA and CDR2 FQGNSA.

The gene calls are TRBV2 and TRBJ1-1; D is ambiguous. V was trimmed by 7 bases and J by 11 bases, leaving 20 bases between them. This CDR3 is built from 13 residues. Per the germline V gene, CDR1 is SNHLY and CDR2 is FYNNEI. The CDR3 spells CASTDIGYSWAFF. Here the CDR3 DNA reads TGTGCCAGCACCGATATCGGGTACTCTTGGGCTTTCTTT.

This clone was observed a handful of times. The chain joins TRBV7-2 to TRBJ2-5; D gene ambiguous. Judging by the DNA end, TRBJ2-7 fits better; the J call may be wrong. The V gene's germline CDR1 is SGHTA and CDR2 FQGNSA. The CDR3 runs to 13 residues. The CDR3 coding sequence is TGTGCCAGCAGCTTGGCGGACTCCTACGAGCAGTACTTC. Protein product: CASSLADSYEQYF.

Comments on this clone: The junction departs from the called germline gene at one end, perhaps through a read error. The chain is built from TRBV30 and TRBJ2-6, with TRBD1 matching over 7 bases. Germline V gene lookup returns CDR1 GTSNPN and CDR2 SVGIG (reference sequence). The length of the CDR3 is 17 residues. CDR3 amino acids: CAWIRDRSRSGANVPTF. In DNA, the CDR3 is TGTGCCTGGATCCGGGACAGATCGCGCTCTGGGGCCAACGTCCCGACTTTC.

This clone has only one observation. The chain links TRBV18 to TRBJ1-2; maybe TRBD1 (5 bases). The CDR3 is made up of 13 amino acids. CDR1 KGHSH and CDR2 LQKENI come from the germline V gene. V was shortened by 2 bases and J by 2 bases, with 6 bases between the two germline ends. DNA for the CDR3: TGTGCCAGCTCACCAAGGGGCAACTATGGCTACACCTTC. The encoded protein is CASSPRGNYGYTF.

This clone was counted once. The genes are TRBV6-6 and TRBJ2-7; D possibly corresponds to TRBD2 (5 bases). The CDR3 spans 15 residues. Germline V gene lookup returns CDR1 MNHNY and CDR2 SVGAGI (reference sequence). V lost 0 bases to trimming and J lost 4 bases, with 13 bases between them. CDR3 residues: CASSYSRAGVYEQYF. CDR3 DNA sequence: TGTGCCAGCAGTTACTCGCGGGCAGGAGTTTACGAGCAGTACTTC.

The V and J genes are TRBV4-1 and TRBJ2-1; D is uncertain. CDR1 is MGHRA, CDR2 YSYEKL, per germline. The CDR3 extends over 13 amino acids. The V end was cut by 0 bases, the J end by 9 bases, with 9 bases between. The CDR3 DNA reads TGCGCCAGCAGCCAAGATATGGGCATTGAGCAGTTCTTC. Its protein is CASSQDMGIEQFF.

This clone was seen a few times. The chain links TRBV19 to TRBJ2-6; possible D gene TRBD2, 5 bases. This CDR3 is built from 16 residues. Trimming shortened V by 3 bases and J by 0 bases, and 9 bases separated the two germline ends. Germline lookup yields CDR1 LNHDA and CDR2 SQIVND (reference sequence). CDR3 residues: CASSMWEFSGANVLTF. Here the CDR3 DNA reads TGTGCCAGTAGTATGTGGGAGTTCTCTGGGGCCAACGTCCTGACTTTC.

The rearrangement uses TRBV15 and TRBJ2-3, with TRBD1 matching over 8 bases. The CDR3 contains 16 residues. CDR1 is LNHNV, CDR2 YYDKDF, per germline (reference sequence). V lost 3 bases, J lost 1 base, and 6 bases stayed unmatched. This CDR3 reads CATSRGMDRGTDTQYF. The DNA of the CDR3 is TGTGCCACCAGCAGGGGAATGGACAGGGGCACAGATACGCAGTATTTT.

This chain uses TRBV28 with TRBJ1-1, with a possible D match to TRBD1 (6 bases). CDR1 and CDR2 (germline): MDHEN, SYDVKM. The CDR3 consists of 15 residues. V lost 5 bases, J lost 7 bases, and 20 bases lay in between. The CDR3 here is CASSPPVGGGGEAFF. CDR3 nucleotides: TGTGCCAGCAGTCCACCTGTCGGGGGCGGGGGTGAAGCTTTCTTT. The full variable domain, its missing parts supplied by reference TRBV28 and TRBJ1-1, is DVKVTQSSRYLVKRTGEKVFLECVQDMDHENMFWYRQDPGLGLRLIYFSYDVKMKEKGDIPEGYSVSREKKERFSLILESASTNQTSMYLCASSPPVGGGGEAFFGQGTRLTVV.

The chain recombines TRBV28 with TRBJ1-1, with no clear D. Germline loops: CDR1 MDHEN, CDR2 SYDVKM. V lost 4 bases, J lost 7 bases, and 10 bases lay in between. This CDR3 spans 12 amino acids. As DNA, the CDR3 is TGTGCCAGCAGTTCCCGGACTGTTGAAGCTTTCTTT. Residues: CASSSRTVEAFF.

The V gene is TRBV7-2, the J gene TRBJ1-5; TRBD1 is a possible D gene (5 bases). The ends were cut back, 1 base at V and 3 bases at J, with 10 bases in the middle. Germline CDR1 SGHTA, CDR2 FQGNSA. This CDR3 comprises 15 residues. For the CDR3, the DNA is TGTGCCAGCAGCTTAGTTCAGGGAAACAATCAGCCCCAGCATTTT. It encodes CASSLVQGNNQPQHF.

This clone turned up a few times. This rearrangement joins TRBV19 to TRBJ2-1; TRBD2 is a possible D gene (5 bases). The V end was cut by 8 bases, the J end by 2 bases, with 10 bases between. The CDR3 extends over 13 amino acids. Germline CDR1 is LNHDA and CDR2 is SQIVND (reference sequence). Here the CDR3 DNA reads TGTGCCAGTGGGGAGCCCACCTACAATGAGCAGTTCTTC. This gives the protein CASGEPTYNEQFF. Supplemented by reference TRBV19 and TRBJ2-1, the full variable domain reads DGGITQSPKYLFRKEGQNVTLSCEQNLNHDAMYWYRQDPGQGLRLIYYSQIVNDFQKGDIAEGYSVSREKKESFPLTVTSAQKNPTAFYLCASGEPTYNEQFFGPGTRLTVL.

This clone was seen a handful of times. This chain uses TRBV10-3 with TRBJ2-7, with a tentative D call TRBD1 (7 bases). This CDR3 has 15 amino acids. In germline, CDR1 is ENHRY, CDR2 SYGVKD. V gave up 4 bases and J gave up 3 bases, with 16 bases separating them. The CDR3 DNA sequence: TGTGCCATCAGTGGCGCGGCGGGACAGAACTACGAGCAGTACTTC. Its translation is CAISGAAGQNYEQYF.

The rearrangement links TRBV5-6 to TRBJ1-5; a weak D match, TRBD1 (5 bases). Trimming took 5 bases from V and 8 from J, leaving 14 bases between them. Germline V lookup: CDR1 SGHDT, CDR2 YYEEEE. This CDR3 is 13 amino acids long. CDR3 protein: CASSLEGTEPQHF. The CDR3 DNA follows: TGTGCCAGCAGTCTGGAGGGGACGGAGCCCCAGCATTTT.

The chain links TRBV7-6 to TRBJ2-2, with D perhaps matching TRBD1 (6 bases). Germline V CDR1 and CDR2: SGHVS, FNYEAQ. This CDR3 is built from 14 residues. Trimming stripped 1 base from V and 7 bases from J, with 10 bases between. Written as DNA, the CDR3 is TGTGCCAGCAGCTTAGGGAAGGGGGACGGGGAGCTGTTTTTT. It specifies CASSLGKGDGELFF.

This clone turned up a few times. This chain links TRBV28 with TRBJ1-2; 7 positions match TRBD1. The CDR3 loop spans 13 amino acids. Germline V gene data show CDR1 as MDHEN and CDR2 as SYDVKM. V lost 8 bases and J lost 2; bases outside the gene matches: 5. The CDR3 DNA follows: TGTGCCAGCCTCCGGACAGGCAACTATGGCTACACCTTC. Its translation is CASLRTGNYGYTF.

About this clone: The sample has other DNA sequences that encode this CDR3 too. J is TRBJ2-5 and V is TRBV5-1; no definite D call. Germline V gives CDR1 SGHRS, CDR2 YFSETQ. This CDR3 contains 12 residues. Trimming shortened V by 5 bases and J by 3 bases, and 8 bases separated the two germline ends. The CDR3 nucleotides read TGCGCCAGCAGGTATGGAGAAGAGACCCAGTACTTC. This encodes CASRYGEETQYF.

The rearrangement links TRBV15 to TRBJ1-2, with 9 bases aligning to TRBD1. From germline, CDR1 is LNHNV and CDR2 YYDKDF (reference sequence). This CDR3 has 17 residues. The V gene end was trimmed by 5 bases and the J gene end by 4 bases; junction bases not matched to a gene: 14. The CDR3 reads CATSGDWDRALVYGYTF. The CDR3 DNA is TGTGCCACCAGCGGGGATTGGGACAGGGCGTTGGTCTATGGCTACACCTTC.

V gene TRBV7-8 combines with J gene TRBJ2-1; 9 positions agree with TRBD2. Per germline, CDR1 SGHVS and CDR2 FQNEAQ. This CDR3 has 17 amino acids. Trimming removed 5 bases from V and 3 bases from J; junction bases left unmatched: 11. Here the CDR3 reads CASSPISGTSNYNEQFF. Here the CDR3 DNA reads TGTGCCAGCAGCCCTATTTCCGGGACTAGCAACTACAATGAGCAGTTCTTC.

This clone has only a few counts. This chain connects TRBV9 to TRBJ2-3; maybe TRBD2 (5 bases). CDR3 length: 14 amino acids. Trimming shortened V by 4 bases and J by 1 base, and 10 bases separated the two germline ends. Looked up from germline, CDR1 is SGDLS and CDR2 is YYNGEE. The CDR3 DNA reads TGTGCCAGCAGCTCATCCGGGGGCACAGATACGCAGTATTTT. It encodes CASSSSGGTDTQYF.

The chain links TRBV5-8 to TRBJ1-1; TRBD1 agrees at 10 bases. The CDR3 has 16 amino acids. V lost 1 base to trimming and J lost 3 bases; unmatched junction nucleotides: 6. Germline V CDR1 and CDR2: SGHTS, YDEGEE. This CDR3 reads CASSLLRQGADTEAFF. For the CDR3, the DNA is TGTGCCAGCAGCTTGCTAAGACAGGGGGCGGACACTGAAGCTTTCTTT. The full variable domain, completed using reference TRBV5-8 and TRBJ1-1, is EAGVTQSPTHLIKTRGQQATLRCSPISGHTSVYWYQQALGLGLQFLLWYDEGEERNRGNFPPRFSGRQFPNYSSELNVNALELEDSALYLCASSLLRQGADTEAFFGQGTRLTVV.